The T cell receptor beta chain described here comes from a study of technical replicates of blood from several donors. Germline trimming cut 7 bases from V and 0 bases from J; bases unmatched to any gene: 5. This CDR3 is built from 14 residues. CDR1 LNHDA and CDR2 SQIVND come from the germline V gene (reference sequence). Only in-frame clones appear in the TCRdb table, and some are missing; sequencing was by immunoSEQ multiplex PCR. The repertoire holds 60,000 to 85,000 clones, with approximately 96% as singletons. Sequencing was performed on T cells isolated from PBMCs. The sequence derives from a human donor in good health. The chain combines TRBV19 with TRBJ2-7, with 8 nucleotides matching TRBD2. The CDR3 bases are TGTGCCAGTATGGCGGGAGGCCCCTCCTACGAGCAGTACTTC. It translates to CASMAGGPSYEQYF.